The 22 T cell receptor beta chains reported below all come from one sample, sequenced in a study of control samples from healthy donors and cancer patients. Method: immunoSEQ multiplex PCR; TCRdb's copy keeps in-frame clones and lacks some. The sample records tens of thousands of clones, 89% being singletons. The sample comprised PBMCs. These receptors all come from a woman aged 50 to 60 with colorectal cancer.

DNA for the CDR3: TGTGCCAGCAGGCGGGGAGGCCCGAACACCGGGGAGCTGTTTTTT. It codes for CASRRGGPNTGELFF. The chain joins TRBV7-2 to TRBJ2-2, with D perhaps matching TRBD2 (6 bases). Germline CDR1 reads SGHTA; CDR2 reads FQGNSA. The length of the CDR3 is 15 residues. Trimming took off 6 bases at V and 0 bases at J, with 11 bases between the two ends.

CDR3 bases: TGTGCCAGCAGCTATTTACAGGGAACCTACAATGAGCAGTTCTTC. Protein: CASSYLQGTYNEQFF. V usage is TRBV7-2 and J usage is TRBJ2-1; possible D gene TRBD1, 6 bases. The germline gives CDR1 SGHTA, CDR2 FQGNSA. This CDR3 is 15 amino acids long. The germline V and J ends were trimmed by 4 bases and 2 bases, with 12 bases remaining between them.

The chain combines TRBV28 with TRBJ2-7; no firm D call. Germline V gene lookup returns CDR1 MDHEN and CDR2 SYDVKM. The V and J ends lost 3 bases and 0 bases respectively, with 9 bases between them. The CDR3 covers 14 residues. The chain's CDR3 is CASSLGQHSYEQYV. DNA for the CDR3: TGTGCCAGCAGTTTGGGTCAGCACTCCTACGAGCAGTACGTC.

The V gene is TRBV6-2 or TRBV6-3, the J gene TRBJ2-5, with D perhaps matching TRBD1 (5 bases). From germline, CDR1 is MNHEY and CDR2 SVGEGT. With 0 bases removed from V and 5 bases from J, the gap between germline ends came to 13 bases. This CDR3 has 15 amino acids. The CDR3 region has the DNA TGTGCCAGCAGTTACTCGAGGCGACAGCCCGAGACCCAGTACTTC. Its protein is CASSYSRRQPETQYF.

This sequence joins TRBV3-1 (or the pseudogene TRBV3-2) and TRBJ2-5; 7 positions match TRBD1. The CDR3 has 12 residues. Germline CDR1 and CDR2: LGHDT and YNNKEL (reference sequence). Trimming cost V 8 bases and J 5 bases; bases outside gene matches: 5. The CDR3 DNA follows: TGTGCCAGCGGTAGGGGGCGGGAGACCCAGTACTTC. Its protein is CASGRGRETQYF.

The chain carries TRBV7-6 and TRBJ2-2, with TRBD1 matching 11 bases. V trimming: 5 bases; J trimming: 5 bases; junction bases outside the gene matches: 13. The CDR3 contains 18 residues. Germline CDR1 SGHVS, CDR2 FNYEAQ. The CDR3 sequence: CASSQRTGGTEGTGELFF. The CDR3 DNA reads TGTGCCAGCAGCCAAAGGACAGGGGGCACCGAGGGAACCGGGGAGCTGTTTTTT.

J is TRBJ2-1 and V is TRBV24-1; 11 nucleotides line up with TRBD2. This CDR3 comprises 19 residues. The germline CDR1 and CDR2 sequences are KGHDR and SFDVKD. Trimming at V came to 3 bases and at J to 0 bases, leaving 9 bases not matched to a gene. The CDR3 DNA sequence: TGTGCCACCAGTGATAACAGACTAGCGGGGCCTAGCTCCTACAATGAGCAGTTCTTC. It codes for CATSDNRLAGPSSYNEQFF.

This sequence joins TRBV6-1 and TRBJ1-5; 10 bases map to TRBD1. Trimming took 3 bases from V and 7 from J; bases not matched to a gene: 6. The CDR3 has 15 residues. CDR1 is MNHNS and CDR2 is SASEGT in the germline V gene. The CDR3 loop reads CASSEWDRGGQPQHF. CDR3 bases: TGTGCCAGCAGTGAGTGGGACAGGGGTGGGCAGCCCCAGCATTTT.

The CDR3 reads CASSESQGSGNTIYF. For the CDR3, the DNA is TGCGCCAGCAGTGAGTCACAGGGGTCTGGAAACACCATATATTTT. The V and J genes are TRBV5-1 and TRBJ1-3; TRBD1 agrees at 7 bases. Germline-derived CDR1 and CDR2 are SGHRS and YFSETQ. The CDR3 is 15 amino acids. Trimming removed 5 bases from V and 1 base from J; junction bases left unmatched: 6.

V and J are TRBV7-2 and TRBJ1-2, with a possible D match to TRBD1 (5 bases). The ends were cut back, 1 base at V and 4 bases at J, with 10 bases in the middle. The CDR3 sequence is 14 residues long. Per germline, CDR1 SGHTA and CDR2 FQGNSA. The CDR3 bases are TGTGCCAGCAGCTTAGACGGGGGTCCCTATGGCTACACCTTC. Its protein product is CASSLDGGPYGYTF.

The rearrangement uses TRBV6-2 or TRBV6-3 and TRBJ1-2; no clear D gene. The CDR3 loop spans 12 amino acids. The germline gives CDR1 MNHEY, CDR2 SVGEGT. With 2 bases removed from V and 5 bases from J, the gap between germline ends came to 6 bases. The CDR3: CASSYELYGYTF. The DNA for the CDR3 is TGTGCCAGCAGTTACGAACTTTATGGCTACACCTTC.

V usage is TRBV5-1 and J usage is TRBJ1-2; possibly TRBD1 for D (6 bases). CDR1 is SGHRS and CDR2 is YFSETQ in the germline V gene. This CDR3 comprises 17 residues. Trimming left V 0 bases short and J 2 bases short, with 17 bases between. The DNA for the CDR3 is TGCGCCAGCAGCTTGGGAGGGGCCCCCGGGACAAACTATGGCTACACCTTC. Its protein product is CASSLGGAPGTNYGYTF.

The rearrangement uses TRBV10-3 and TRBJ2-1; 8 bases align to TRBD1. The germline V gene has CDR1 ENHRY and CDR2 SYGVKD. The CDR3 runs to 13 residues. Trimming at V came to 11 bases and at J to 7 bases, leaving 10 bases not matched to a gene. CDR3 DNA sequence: TGTGCCGCAAGTGGACAGGGAAGTAATGAGCAGTTCTTC. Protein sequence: CAASGQGSNEQFF.

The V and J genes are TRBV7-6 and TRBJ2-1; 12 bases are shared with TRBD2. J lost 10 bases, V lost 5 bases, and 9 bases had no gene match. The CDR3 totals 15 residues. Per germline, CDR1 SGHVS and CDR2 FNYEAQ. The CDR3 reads CASSPFTSGGREQFF. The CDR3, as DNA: TGTGCCAGCAGCCCCTTTACTAGCGGGGGGAGGGAGCAGTTCTTC.

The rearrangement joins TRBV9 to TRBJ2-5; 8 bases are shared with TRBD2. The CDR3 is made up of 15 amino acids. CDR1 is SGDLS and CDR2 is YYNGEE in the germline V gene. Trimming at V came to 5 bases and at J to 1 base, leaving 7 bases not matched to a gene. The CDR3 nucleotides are TGTGCCAGCAGTTCCTTCGGGGGGGTCCAAGAGACCCAGTACTTC. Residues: CASSSFGGVQETQYF.

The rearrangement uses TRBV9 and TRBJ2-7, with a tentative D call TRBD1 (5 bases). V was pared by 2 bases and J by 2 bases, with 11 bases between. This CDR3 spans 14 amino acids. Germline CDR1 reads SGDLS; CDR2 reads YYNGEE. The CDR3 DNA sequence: TGTGCCAGCAGCGTCTCGACAGTACCCTACGAGCAGTACGTC. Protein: CASSVSTVPYEQYV.

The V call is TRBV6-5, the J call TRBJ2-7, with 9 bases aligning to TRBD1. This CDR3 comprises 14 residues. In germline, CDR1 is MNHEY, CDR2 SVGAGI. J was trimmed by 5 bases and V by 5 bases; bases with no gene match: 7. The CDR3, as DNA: TGTGCCAGCAGTATTCGGACAGGGGTCGACGAGCAGTACGTC. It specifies CASSIRTGVDEQYV.

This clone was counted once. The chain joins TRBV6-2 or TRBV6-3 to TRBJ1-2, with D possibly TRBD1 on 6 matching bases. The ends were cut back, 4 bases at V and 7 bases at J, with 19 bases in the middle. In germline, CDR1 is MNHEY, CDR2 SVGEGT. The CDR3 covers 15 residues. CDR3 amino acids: CASSSPGAGLAGYTF. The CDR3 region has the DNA TGTGCCAGCAGTTCCCCAGGGGCCGGGCTGGCTGGCTACACCTTC.

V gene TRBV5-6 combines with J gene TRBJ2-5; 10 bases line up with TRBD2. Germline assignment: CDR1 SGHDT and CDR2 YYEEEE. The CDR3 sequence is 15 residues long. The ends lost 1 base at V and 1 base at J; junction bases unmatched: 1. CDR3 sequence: CASSLTSGVQETQYF. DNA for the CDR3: TGTGCCAGCAGCTTGACTAGCGGGGTCCAAGAGACCCAGTACTTC.

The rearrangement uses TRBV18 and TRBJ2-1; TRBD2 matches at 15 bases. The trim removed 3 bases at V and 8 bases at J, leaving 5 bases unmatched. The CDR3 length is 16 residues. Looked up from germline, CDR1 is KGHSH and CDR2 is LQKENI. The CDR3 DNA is TGTGCCAGCTCACCTCCGGGACTAGCGGGGGGTCATGAGCAGTTCTTC. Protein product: CASSPPGLAGGHEQFF.

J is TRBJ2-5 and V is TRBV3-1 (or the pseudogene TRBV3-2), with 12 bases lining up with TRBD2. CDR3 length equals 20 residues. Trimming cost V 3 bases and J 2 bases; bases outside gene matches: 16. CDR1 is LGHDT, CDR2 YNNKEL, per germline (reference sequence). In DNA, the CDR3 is TGTGCCAGCAGCCAGATACTAGCGGGGGGACCGGAAAAGCCTCAAGAGACCCAGTACTTC. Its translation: CASSQILAGGPEKPQETQYF.

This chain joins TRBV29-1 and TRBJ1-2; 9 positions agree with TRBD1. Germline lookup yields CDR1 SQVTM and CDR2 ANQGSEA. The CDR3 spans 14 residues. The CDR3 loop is CTTSPGQGLHGYTF. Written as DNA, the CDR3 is TGCACCACGTCCCCGGGACAGGGACTTCATGGCTACACCTTC.